The source of this TCR beta chain is a study of a mutant IDH1 vaccine in newly diagnosed glioma. Using immunoSEQ multiplex PCR, the repertoire was profiled, and TCRdb retains in-frame clones only, with some absent. The sample consists of more than 55,000 clones, 82% of them appearing once. This clone has only one observation. Its antigen is still unknown. CDR1 is MGHDK, CDR2 SYGVNS, per germline. V was clipped by 3 bases and J by 9 bases, with 21 bases between them. The CDR3 loop spans 15 amino acids. The time point denotes: week 5, during vaccination. The investigators gave 300 ug of mutant IDH1 20-mer peptide in each vaccine dose, together with topical imiquimod.

Here the sequenced sample was PBMCs, taken from a glioma patient whose treatment included an IDH1 peptide vaccine. The gene calls are TRBV25-1 and TRBJ2-7, with D possibly being TRBD1 or TRBD2 (7 bases each). The receptor was isolated from a woman under 30 with glioma. Some clones in this sample may be carry-over from other donors' samples. CDR3: CASSDFTSAGQRQYF. CDR3 nucleotide sequence: TGTGCCAGCAGTGATTTTACTAGCGCGGGACAGAGGCAGTACTTC.